This T cell receptor beta chain was recorded in a study of blood T cell repertoires in COVID-19. Study background: COVID-19 samples collected from the United States, Italy and Spain covered acute and convalescent phases. Sources were T cells, B-cell-depleted T cells, or PBMCs; the material itself was cDNA or gDNA.

This clone was counted a few times. In the original analysis: Amplified reference gene primers provided the basis for estimating nucleated cell counts. Sequencing used immunoSEQ multiplex PCR; TCRdb keeps in-frame clones, though not all of them. The V and J calls and clone size were taken over from that table, and D and trimming were inferred from the DNA. The sample lists roughly 98,000 clones; just under 85% were seen once. With 5 bases clipped from V and 5 bases from J, the junction kept 11 bases outside the gene matches. The CDR3 sequence is 15 residues long. CDR1 is SEHNR, CDR2 FQNEAQ, per germline (reference sequence).

The sequenced sample consisted of peripheral blood. The clonotype was recovered from a woman in her seventies with active or convalescent COVID-19. The rearrangement joins TRBV7-9 to TRBJ1-2; the match to TRBD1 covers 7 bases. The CDR3 region has the DNA TGTGCCAGCAGCCGGTGGGACAGACAATCATATGGCTACACCTTC. Protein sequence: CASSRWDRQSYGYTF.